This is a list of T cell receptor beta chains from one sample in a study of cytomegalovirus exposure and HLA in healthy donors. Some clones are missing from TCRdb's copy, which holds only in-frame ones; the method was immunoSEQ multiplex PCR. Seen here are 140,000 or so clones, around four fifths observed once, and the top ten hold around 3.7%. What was sequenced was PBMCs. Source of these receptors: a male donor in good health and CMV-seronegative. Both conserved end residues are part of each CDR3. The D gene is left open where the match is weak. Some rows mark clone size as missing; the rest say once, few, many or name a class of expanded clone.

v_gene	j_gene	d_gene	abundance	CDR3aa	CDR3nt
TRBV18	TRBJ1-6	.	.	CASSRSNSPLHF	TGTGCCAGCTCACGGAGTAATTCACCCCTCCACTTT
TRBV10-3	TRBJ2-7	TRBD1	.	CAIRNGQGPGEQYF	TGTGCCATCAGGAACGGACAGGGCCCCGGCGAGCAGTACTTC
TRBV30	TRBJ2-3	.	.	CAWSAGTGIDTQYF	TGTGCCTGGAGCGCCGGGACTGGGATAGATACGCAGTATTTT
TRBV12-5	TRBJ2-7	TRBD1	.	CASGSTGGYEQYF	TGTGCTAGTGGCTCAACAGGGGGCTACGAGCAGTACTTC
TRBV4-1	TRBJ2-7	.	.	CASSQDLTDSSEQYF	TGCGCCAGCAGCCAAGATCTGACGGACAGTTCCGAGCAGTACTTC
TRBV7-8	TRBJ2-3	TRBD2	.	CASSLPSGSTDTQYF	TGTGCCAGCAGCTTGCCTAGCGGGAGCACAGATACGCAGTATTTT
TRBV27	TRBJ2-4	TRBD2	once	CASSPGLGPYIQYF	TGTGCCAGCAGCCCCGGACTAGGTCCGTACATTCAGTACTTC
TRBV7-2	TRBJ2-1	.	.	CATRSTGLDEQFF	TGTGCCACCCGAAGTACAGGGCTCGATGAGCAGTTCTTC
TRBV6-5	TRBJ2-2	.	.	CASSYSGSFNTGELFF	TGTGCCAGCAGTTACTCGGGCAGTTTTAACACCGGGGAGCTGTTTTTT
TRBV7-8	TRBJ2-5	TRBD2	few	CASSPGLAGEETQYF	TGTGCCAGCAGCCCAGGACTAGCGGGGGAAGAGACCCAGTACTTC
TRBV9	TRBJ2-3	TRBD1	.	CASSASDRDLTDTQYF	TGTGCCAGCAGCGCCTCCGACAGGGATCTCACAGATACGCAGTATTTT
TRBV28	TRBJ1-1	TRBD1	.	CASSTSGGVNTEAFF	TGTGCCAGCAGTACCTCAGGGGGCGTGAACACTGAAGCTTTCTTT
TRBV10-3	TRBJ1-5	TRBD1	once	CAIADSGGSQPQHF	TGTGCCATAGCAGATTCAGGGGGCTCACAGCCCCAGCATTTT
TRBV2	TRBJ1-1	.	.	CASRTDNTEAFF	TGTGCCAGTAGGACAGATAACACTGAAGCTTTCTTT
TRBV4-1	TRBJ2-3	TRBD2	.	CASSQIAGRVDTQYF	TGCGCCAGCAGCCAAATAGCGGGGAGGGTGGATACGCAGTATTTT
TRBV11-1	TRBJ2-4	.	.	CASSYREIKNIQYF	TGTGCCAGCAGTTACAGGGAAATCAAAAACATTCAGTACTTC
TRBV7-8	TRBJ2-7	.	.	CASSQGGSSSYEQYF	TGTGCCAGCAGTCAGGGGGGCAGCAGCTCCTACGAGCAGTACTTC
TRBV19	TRBJ2-7	.	.	CASSETGITYEQYF	TGTGCCAGTAGTGAGACAGGAATCACCTACGAGCAGTACTTC
TRBV7-3	TRBJ2-3	TRBD2	.	CASSPYPPGLAWQGTDTQYF	TGTGCCAGCAGCCCCTACCCGCCGGGACTAGCGTGGCAGGGGACAGATACGCAGTATTTT
TRBV28	TRBJ2-5	TRBD2	.	CASSSPSGETQYF	TGTGCCAGCAGTTCGCCTAGCGGAGAGACCCAGTACTTC
TRBV29-1	TRBJ1-2	TRBD1	few	CSVFDRGYGYTF	TGCAGCGTTTTCGACAGGGGTTATGGCTACACCTTC
TRBV28	TRBJ2-4	.	once	CASSIQTDTAKNIQYF	TGTGCCAGCAGTATCCAGACAGATACAGCCAAAAACATTCAGTACTTC
TRBV4-3	TRBJ2-1	TRBD2	few	CASSQEWSSGSRYEQFF	TGCGCCAGCAGCCAAGAGTGGTCTAGCGGGAGTAGGTATGAGCAGTTCTTC
TRBV28	TRBJ1-2	.	.	CATKSGGAVYGYTF	TGTGCCACCAAAAGCGGCGGGGCAGTCTATGGCTACACCTTC
TRBV28	TRBJ2-7	.	.	CASSLIGVLIEQYF	TGTGCCAGCAGTTTAATCGGGGTGTTAATTGAGCAGTACTTC
TRBV4-3	TRBJ2-3	TRBD2	once	CASSPRGSGMPTPTDTQYF	TGCGCCAGCAGCCCCCGGGGTAGCGGGATGCCGACCCCCACAGATACGCAGTATTTT
TRBV30	TRBJ2-7	.	.	CAWRASYEQYF	TGTGCCTGGAGGGCTTCCTACGAGCAGTACTTC
TRBV7-8	TRBJ1-2	TRBD1	.	CASSNQGASNYGYTF	TGTGCCAGCAGCAATCAGGGGGCCTCTAACTATGGCTACACCTTC
TRBV6-5	TRBJ2-7	.	.	CASSYGGGDYEQYF	TGTGCCAGCAGTTACGGGGGAGGAGACTACGAGCAGTACTTC
TRBV5-1	TRBJ2-5	TRBD1	.	CASSPDRQGQETQYF	TGCGCCAGCAGCCCCGATAGACAGGGCCAAGAGACCCAGTACTTC
TRBV7-2	TRBJ1-2	.	.	CACDRTANYGYTF	TGTGCCTGTGACCGGACAGCTAACTATGGCTACACCTTC
TRBV2	TRBJ1-2	TRBD1	.	CASRDLGQGDYGYTF	TGTGCCAGCAGGGACCTGGGACAGGGTGACTATGGCTACACCTTC
TRBV18	TRBJ1-1	TRBD1	.	CASRPTGGYTEAFF	TGTGCCAGTCGGCCTACAGGGGGGTACACTGAAGCTTTCTTT
TRBV19	TRBJ1-1	.	.	CASTQGRNTEAFF	TGTGCCAGTACTCAGGGGCGGAACACTGAAGCTTTCTTT
TRBV7-6	TRBJ2-1	TRBD2	.	CASSPTGLAGGQAYNEQFF	TGTGCCAGCAGCCCAACGGGACTAGCGGGAGGGCAGGCCTACAATGAGCAGTTCTTC
TRBV29-1	TRBJ1-2	TRBD1	.	CSVGPGQGRGNYGYTF	TGCAGCGTTGGTCCGGGACAGGGCAGGGGGAACTATGGCTACACCTTC
TRBV7-8	TRBJ2-1	.	.	CASSLESGYNWVSYNEQFF	TGTGCCAGCAGCTTAGAATCAGGGTATAATTGGGTCTCCTACAATGAGCAGTTCTTC
TRBV18	TRBJ1-4	TRBD1	.	CASSPRRTGGSEKLFF	TGTGCCAGCTCACCACGAAGGACAGGGGGCTCGGAAAAACTGTTTTTT
TRBV7-8	TRBJ1-1	.	.	CASSLESVSTEAFF	TGTGCCAGCAGCTTAGAGTCAGTCTCCACTGAAGCTTTCTTT
TRBV29-1	TRBJ1-2	.	.	CSVEDRAYGYTF	TGCAGCGTTGAGGACAGAGCCTATGGCTACACCTTC
TRBV4-2	TRBJ1-3	.	.	CASSQPDRLSGNTIYF	TGTGCCAGCAGCCAACCTGACAGGCTCTCTGGAAACACCATATATTTT
TRBV2	TRBJ2-3	TRBD2	.	CASRPRRTSGGPFTDTQYF	TGTGCCAGCAGACCTAGGAGGACTAGCGGGGGGCCTTTCACAGATACGCAGTATTTT
TRBV25-1	TRBJ2-1	TRBD2	.	CASSELSGSGQFF	TGTGCCAGCAGTGAATTAAGCGGGAGTGGGCAGTTCTTC
TRBV19	TRBJ1-3	TRBD1	.	CASSIMKRGRTSGNTIYF	TGTGCCAGTAGTATTATGAAGAGGGGGCGAACCTCTGGAAACACCATATATTTT
TRBV19	TRBJ1-1	.	.	CASSIVPYTEAFF	TGTGCCAGTAGTATAGTCCCCTACACTGAAGCTTTCTTT
TRBV11-2	TRBJ2-5	TRBD2	.	CASSTLYREEGQYF	TGTGCCAGCAGCACGCTCTATCGGGAGGAGGGCCAGTACTTC
TRBV27	TRBJ2-7	.	.	CASSQKPTPYEQYF	TGTGCCAGCAGTCAAAAACCTACCCCCTACGAGCAGTACTTC
TRBV5-6	TRBJ1-5	TRBD1	.	CASSLWRGRGQPQHF	TGTGCCAGCAGCTTGTGGAGGGGGCGAGGTCAGCCCCAGCATTTT
TRBV6-1	TRBJ2-7	.	.	CASSEKRDRPSYEQYF	TGTGCCAGCAGTGAAAAAAGAGACAGGCCGTCCTACGAGCAGTACTTC
TRBV5-1	TRBJ2-1	.	.	CASSLTGGNEQFF	TGCGCCAGCAGCTTGACCGGGGGCAATGAGCAGTTCTTC
TRBV5-4	TRBJ1-2	TRBD1	.	CASSLAGQGKYGYTF	TGTGCCAGCAGCTTGGCGGGACAGGGGAAATATGGCTACACCTTC
TRBV7-9	TRBJ2-2	TRBD2	.	CASSFPLAGDTGELFF	TGTGCCAGCAGCTTCCCCCTAGCGGGAGACACCGGGGAGCTGTTTTTT
TRBV7-9	TRBJ2-7	TRBD1	.	CASSPGTGTYEQYF	TGTGCCAGCAGTCCCGGGACAGGGACCTACGAGCAGTACTTC
TRBV27	TRBJ2-7	.	.	CASSLGTSCEQYF	TGTGCCAGCAGTTTGGGTACTAGTTGCGAGCAGTACTTC
TRBV5-5	TRBJ1-2	TRBD1	.	CASSLDRGFFGYTF	TGTGCCAGCAGCTTGGACAGGGGGTTTTTTGGCTACACCTTC